Presented here are 30 T cell receptor beta chains from one specimen sequenced in a study of cytomegalovirus exposure and HLA in healthy donors. A multiplex PCR was run with 60 Vbeta primers and 13 Jbeta primers. Profiled with immunoSEQ multiplex PCR; TCRdb holds only in-frame clones, not every one. The table shows roughly 15,000 clones, with about 60% occurring only once. Material: PBMCs. These receptors were collected from a woman in her forties or fifties in good health and CMV-seropositive.

V usage is TRBV2 and J usage is TRBJ2-7, with D unresolved. This CDR3 has 11 residues. V was pared by 9 bases and J by 0 bases, with 6 bases between. Per the germline V gene, CDR1 is SNHLY and CDR2 is FYNNEI. In DNA form, the CDR3 reads TGTGCCAGTTCGTCCTCCTACGAGCAGTACTTC. The encoded protein is CASSSSYEQYF. Full variable domain (rest looked up from reference TRBV2 and TRBJ2-7): EPEVTQTPSHQVTQMGQEVILRCVPISNHLYFYWYRQILGQKVEFLVSFYNNEISEKSEIFDDQFSVERPDGSNFTLKIRSTKLEDSAMYFCASSSSYEQYFGPGTRLTVT.

The table lists this clone with a count of one. The chain links TRBV7-9 to TRBJ1-2, with TRBD1 matching over 7 bases. The germline CDR1 and CDR2 sequences are SEHNR and FQNEAQ (reference sequence). The CDR3 is made up of 13 amino acids. The junction had 0 bases not matched to a gene; V was cut back by 1 base and J by 4 bases. The CDR3 bases are TGTGCCAGCAGCTTAGGACAGGGCTATGGCTACACCTTC. Protein: CASSLGQGYGYTF.

This clone was picked up a small number of times. The chain couples TRBV4-1 to TRBJ1-4; 8 bases line up with TRBD1. V shed 7 bases and J 7 bases; nucleotides not matched to a gene: 11. The CDR3 is made up of 15 amino acids. Germline CDR1 and CDR2: MGHRA and YSYEKL. DNA for the CDR3: TGCGCCAGCACCCTGAGGACAGGGAAGAGTGAAAAACTGTTTTTT. As protein: CASTLRTGKSEKLFF.

In its sample, this clone was seen a few times. The chain recombines TRBV29-1 with TRBJ1-1, with D perhaps matching TRBD1 (5 bases). The CDR3 is 12 amino acids. The germline V gene has CDR1 SQVTM and CDR2 ANQGSEA. Trimming pared 5 bases from V and 8 bases from J, leaving 15 bases between. CDR3 nucleotide sequence: TGCAGCGTTTCCCCGGCGGAGGGGGAAGCTTTCTTT. Its translation: CSVSPAEGEAFF. Together with reference TRBV29-1 and TRBJ1-1, the CDR3 gives the full variable domain: SAVISQKPSRDICQRGTSLTIQCQVDSQVTMMFWYRQQPGQSLTLIATANQGSEATYESGFVIDKFPISRPNLTFSTLTVSNMSPEDSSIYLCSVSPAEGEAFFGQGTRLTVV.

By proportion, this clone is medium-sized. The chain's CDR3 is CASSQEALSKPQHF. The DNA for the CDR3 is TGCGCCAGCAGCCAAGAGGCTCTTTCGAAGCCCCAGCATTTT. The J gene is TRBJ1-5, the V gene TRBV4-1; D uncertain. Trimming took off 0 bases at V and 8 bases at J, with 11 bases between the two ends. CDR1 is MGHRA, CDR2 YSYEKL, per germline. The CDR3 is 14 residues long.

The chain's CDR3 is CSVAGQGRTEAFF. CDR3 sequence (DNA): TGCAGCGTTGCGGGACAGGGGAGGACTGAAGCTTTCTTT. The chain uses TRBV29-1 and TRBJ1-1; 10 bases line up with TRBD1. Germline lookup yields CDR1 SQVTM and CDR2 ANQGSEA. V was pared by 4 bases and J by 5 bases, with 4 bases of the junction left unmatched. This CDR3 comprises 13 residues.

This chain connects TRBV11-2 to TRBJ1-2; 8 bases line up with TRBD1. From germline, CDR1 is SGHAT and CDR2 FQNNGV. With 5 bases clipped from V and 8 bases from J, the junction kept 10 bases outside the gene matches. This CDR3 is built from 14 residues. The CDR3 region is CASSLGQGAAGYTF. The CDR3 nucleotides are TGTGCCAGCAGCCTAGGGCAGGGGGCGGCGGGCTACACCTTC. Combining the CDR3 with reference TRBV11-2 and TRBJ1-2 gives the whole variable domain EAGVAQSPRYKIIEKRQSVAFWCNPISGHATLYWYQQILGQGPKLLIQFQNNGVVDDSQLPKDRFSAERLKGVDSTLKIQPAKLEDSAVYLCASSLGQGAAGYTFGSGTRLTVV.

This chain uses TRBV30 with TRBJ1-1; D remains unclear. The germline V and J ends were trimmed by 0 bases and 6 bases, with 5 bases remaining between them. The CDR3 sequence is 11 residues long. CDR1 and CDR2 from the germline V gene are GTSNPN and SVGIG (reference sequence). The CDR3 sequence: CAWSVAAEAFF. The CDR3 bases are TGTGCCTGGAGTGTAGCGGCTGAAGCTTTCTTT.

The CDR3 DNA reads TGCGCCAGCGGATCGACAGGGGATCTCGCAACTAATGAAAAACTGTTTTTT. Translation gives CASGSTGDLATNEKLFF. V gene TRBV4-1 combines with J gene TRBJ1-4; 8 positions match TRBD1. This CDR3 is 17 amino acids long. J gave up 0 bases and V 8 bases, and 11 bases lay outside the gene matches. Germline V CDR1 and CDR2: MGHRA, YSYEKL.

V gene TRBV29-1 combines with J gene TRBJ1-2, with a tentative D call TRBD1 (5 bases). Germline V gives CDR1 SQVTM, CDR2 ANQGSEA. V lost 3 bases, J lost 8 bases, and 10 bases lay in between. CDR3 length equals 11 residues. In DNA form, the CDR3 reads TGCAGCGTTGAGGCAGGGCGCGGCTACACCTTC. It encodes CSVEAGRGYTF.

This chain joins TRBV11-2 and TRBJ2-7, with 8 nucleotides matching TRBD2. Germline V gene data show CDR1 as SGHAT and CDR2 as FQNNGV. V was pared by 2 bases and J by 6 bases, with 15 bases of the junction left unmatched. The CDR3 has 17 residues. CDR3 nucleotides: TGTGCCAGCAGCTTAAAGGGTTTCGCGGGAGGATTTAGCGAGCAGTACTTC. It translates to CASSLKGFAGGFSEQYF.

The chain uses TRBV4-3 and TRBJ1-1; D gene unclear. The CDR3 runs to 15 residues. The ends were cut back, 0 bases at V and 3 bases at J, with 11 bases in the middle. CDR1 is LGHNA and CDR2 is YSLEER in the germline V gene. The chain's CDR3 is CASSQEVVVDTEAFF. The CDR3 DNA sequence: TGCGCCAGCAGCCAAGAAGTGGTAGTCGACACTGAAGCTTTCTTT.

The CDR3 DNA reads as TGTGCCAGCAGTTTGTTGGGACAGGGAGGCTACGAGCAGTACTTC. This encodes CASSLLGQGGYEQYF. The chain couples TRBV28 to TRBJ2-7; 9 bases align to TRBD1. Looked up from germline, CDR1 is MDHEN and CDR2 is SYDVKM. There are 15 residues in the CDR3. Trimming removed 3 bases from V and 3 bases from J; junction bases left unmatched: 6. Drawing the rest from reference TRBV28 and TRBJ2-7, the complete variable domain is DVKVTQSSRYLVKRTGEKVFLECVQDMDHENMFWYRQDPGLGLRLIYFSYDVKMKEKGDIPEGYSVSREKKERFSLILESASTNQTSMYLCASSLLGQGGYEQYFGPGTRLTVT.

The rearrangement joins TRBV7-2 to TRBJ1-5, with no clear D. The CDR3 length is 13 residues. CDR1 and CDR2 from the germline V gene are SGHTA and FQGNSA. V gave up 6 bases and J gave up 2 bases, with 8 bases separating them. The DNA for the CDR3 is TGTGCCAGCAGTATTCGGGGCAATCAGCCCCAGCATTTT. As protein: CASSIRGNQPQHF.

The rearrangement joins TRBV2 to TRBJ2-1, with D possibly matching TRBD1 (6 bases). The CDR3 consists of 15 residues. V lost 3 bases, J lost 3 bases, and 12 bases lay in between. The germline V gene encodes CDR1 SNHLY and CDR2 FYNNEI. The CDR3, as DNA: TGTGCCAGCAGTGAGTCTGGGACACGCTACAATGAGCAGTTCTTC. It yields the protein CASSESGTRYNEQFF.

The V gene is TRBV30, the J gene TRBJ2-3; no firm D call. The CDR3 is made up of 10 amino acids. Deletions cut 0 bases from V and 9 bases from J, with 4 bases between. Germline V gives CDR1 GTSNPN, CDR2 SVGIG (reference sequence). The CDR3 sequence: CAWSVGTQYF. In DNA form, the CDR3 reads TGTGCCTGGAGTGTCGGGACGCAGTATTTT.

The chain combines TRBV18 with TRBJ1-1; possible D gene TRBD1, 5 bases. The CDR3 consists of 13 residues. Germline CDR1 reads KGHSH; CDR2 reads LQKENI. With 3 bases removed from V and 7 bases from J, the gap between germline ends came to 12 bases. This CDR3 reads CASSPRVEREAFF. CDR3 bases: TGTGCCAGCTCACCCAGGGTTGAACGTGAAGCTTTCTTT.

CDR3 region: CASSLEWLNTEAFF. The CDR3 DNA is TGTGCCAGCAGCTTAGAATGGCTGAACACTGAAGCTTTCTTT. This sequence joins TRBV11-2 and TRBJ1-1; D not resolved. Germline CDR1 reads SGHAT; CDR2 reads FQNNGV. V was clipped by 0 bases and J by 0 bases, with 5 bases between them. The CDR3 is 14 amino acids.

This clone has just a few counts. The J gene is TRBJ2-7, the V gene TRBV6-6, with D possibly being TRBD2 (5 bases). Germline V CDR1 and CDR2: MNHNY, SVGAGI (reference sequence). The length of the CDR3 is 13 residues. V dropped 6 bases and J dropped 3 bases, with 12 bases sitting between them. The CDR3 loop reads CASSFRTFYEQYF. The CDR3, as DNA: TGTGCCAGCAGCTTCCGGACTTTCTACGAGCAGTACTTC.

In this sample, this clone turned up a few times. The chain employs TRBV4-3 and TRBJ2-3, with 8 bases identical to TRBD2. The V gene's germline CDR1 is LGHNA and CDR2 YSLEER. After removal of 0 bases from V and 8 bases from J, the junction contained 10 bases not matched to a gene. This CDR3 contains 16 residues. Here the CDR3 DNA reads TGCGCCAGCAGCCAAGATGCGGCGGGAGGATGGAGTACGCAGTATTTT. Amino acids: CASSQDAAGGWSTQYF.

This clone was detected once. The chain has TRBV10-3 and TRBJ1-4, with 9 bases fitting TRBD1. The CDR3 consists of 14 residues. The V segment lost 6 bases and the J segment 6 bases; nucleotides outside the gene matches: 5. The germline gives CDR1 ENHRY, CDR2 SYGVKD. The CDR3 nucleotides are TGTGCCATCAGAAAGGGACAGGGTGATGAAAAACTGTTTTTT. It encodes CAIRKGQGDEKLFF.

The chain joins TRBV20-1 to TRBJ2-7; possibly TRBD1 for D (6 bases). The CDR3 has 10 amino acids. CDR1 and CDR2 from the germline V gene are DFQATT and SNEGSKA (reference sequence). Trimming removed 6 bases at V and 10 bases at J, with 13 bases between. CDR3 in DNA: TGCAGTGCCCTGAAGGGACATCAGTACTTC. Its protein is CSALKGHQYF.

V gene TRBV29-1 combines with J gene TRBJ2-7; a possible D gene is TRBD1 (6 bases). Germline values: CDR1 SQVTM, CDR2 ANQGSEA. The CDR3 contains 11 residues. Trimming pared 7 bases from V and 4 bases from J, leaving 11 bases between. In nucleotides, the CDR3 is TGCAGCGGACAGGATACTTACGAGCAGTACTTC. This codes for CSGQDTYEQYF.

This clone appeared a single time. The chain's CDR3 is CASSLSGQANYGYTF. The CDR3 nucleotides are TGTGCCAGCAGTCTCTCCGGACAGGCGAACTATGGCTACACCTTC. The chain couples TRBV6-1 to TRBJ1-2; 7 bases agree with TRBD1. V lost 5 bases to trimming and J lost 2 bases; unmatched junction nucleotides: 8. The germline gives CDR1 MNHNS, CDR2 SASEGT. This CDR3 is built from 15 residues.

This clone was observed a handful of times. This chain links TRBV4-1 with TRBJ1-1, with D perhaps TRBD1 (5 bases). Germline V gives CDR1 MGHRA, CDR2 YSYEKL. The CDR3 extends over 16 amino acids. Trimming cost V 6 bases and J 0 bases, with 17 bases left between them. DNA for the CDR3: TGCGCCAGCAGTTTTACAGGACCCCCTATGAACACTGAAGCTTTCTTT. Translated: CASSFTGPPMNTEAFF.

This rearrangement joins TRBV20-1 to TRBJ1-1; TRBD1 agrees at 9 bases. The CDR3 is 11 residues long. Germline CDR1 reads DFQATT; CDR2 reads SNEGSKA (reference sequence). J lost 11 bases, V lost 3 bases, and 4 bases had no gene match. The chain's CDR3 is CSASLDRGAFF. CDR3 DNA: TGCAGTGCTAGCCTGGACAGGGGCGCTTTCTTT.

The chain couples TRBV5-1 to TRBJ1-1; D might be TRBD1 (6 bases). This CDR3 spans 14 amino acids. With 0 bases removed from V and 1 base from J, the gap between germline ends came to 7 bases. Germline V gene sequence: CDR1 SGHRS, CDR2 YFSETQ. The CDR3 coding sequence is TGCGCCAGCAGCTTGGTAGGGGGGAACACTGAAGCTTTCTTT. Translating it yields CASSLVGGNTEAFF.

The chain is built from TRBV29-1 and TRBJ2-7; TRBD2 aligns across 8 bases. Per germline, CDR1 SQVTM and CDR2 ANQGSEA. V dropped 1 base and J dropped 4; count of bases not matched to a gene: 3. The CDR3 is 13 amino acids. CDR3: CSVEVAGSYEQYF. CDR3 DNA: TGCAGCGTTGAAGTAGCGGGAAGTTACGAGCAGTACTTC.

The gene calls are TRBV29-1 and TRBJ2-7; TRBD1 might be the D (6 bases). The length of the CDR3 is 12 residues. V lost 4 bases and J lost 2, with 9 bases in between. Germline-derived CDR1 and CDR2 are SQVTM and ANQGSEA. The CDR3 spells CSVADSAYEQYF. The CDR3, as DNA: TGCAGCGTTGCGGACAGCGCCTACGAGCAGTACTTC.

This clone was seen only a few times. The chain links TRBV6-5 to TRBJ2-7; possible D gene TRBD1, 6 bases. Germline assignment: CDR1 MNHEY and CDR2 SVGAGI. V lost 0 bases and J 4 bases, leaving 10 bases between the germline ends. The CDR3 length is 14 residues. CDR3 loop: CASSYSTRGYEQYF. CDR3 bases: TGTGCCAGCAGTTACTCGACCAGGGGATACGAGCAGTACTTC.